This is a list of T cell receptor beta chains from one sample in a study of T cells in tumors and immune-related adverse events. Clones were sequenced by immunoSEQ multiplex PCR, and TCRdb holds only the in-frame ones, with some missing. The sample yields about 11,000 clones, less than 95% seen once. The specimen comprised lymph node tissue, sampled from a patient treated with anti-PD-1 therapy. These receptors were taken from a female donor with metastatic renal cell carcinoma. The CDR3 runs from the conserved cysteine through the conserved F or W. D genes are given only for firm matches. Where a row states a size, it is once, few, many or the class of an expanded clone; other rows omit it.

D	V	J	size	CDR3	DNA
-	TRBV15	TRBJ2-5	-	CATSRDYQGSGQETQYF	TGTGCCACCAGCAGAGATTATCAGGGGTCGGGGCAAGAGACCCAGTACTTC
-	TRBV6-6	TRBJ1-5	few	CASSYERQPQHF	TGTGCCAGCAGTTACGAAAGACAGCCCCAGCATTTT
-	TRBV30	TRBJ1-1	few	CAWSKGTNTEAFF	TGTGCCTGGAGTAAGGGTACGAACACTGAAGCTTTCTTT
TRBD2	TRBV11-3	TRBJ2-1	-	CASQLAGAYNEQFF	TGTGCCAGCCAACTAGCGGGAGCTTACAATGAGCAGTTCTTC
-	TRBV5-1	TRBJ1-2	-	CASSLALGSYGYTF	TGCGCCAGCAGCTTGGCCCTTGGGAGCTATGGCTACACCTTC
TRBD2	TRBV19	TRBJ2-1	-	CASRPGGSSYNEQFF	TGTGCCAGTAGGCCGGGAGGGTCCTCCTACAATGAGCAGTTCTTC
TRBD1	TRBV4-2	TRBJ2-4	-	CASSQDPQGAMTKNIQYF	TGTGCCAGCAGCCAAGATCCCCAGGGGGCGATGACCAAAAACATTCAGTACTTC
-	TRBV7-9	TRBJ1-2	-	CASSFEQPYGYTF	TGTGCCAGCAGCTTCGAACAGCCCTATGGCTACACCTTC
-	TRBV6-4	TRBJ1-1	once	CASSDCGSF	TGTGCCAGCAGTGACTGTGGCTCCTTT
-	TRBV10-2	TRBJ2-5	-	CASSEGVLTQETQYF	TGCGCCAGCAGTGAGGGGGTCCTCACTCAAGAGACCCAGTACTTC
-	TRBV5-1	TRBJ2-5	-	CASSSINQETQYF	TGCGCCAGCAGTAGTATTAACCAAGAGACCCAGTACTTC
-	TRBV4-2	TRBJ2-3	-	CASSQGDTQYF	TGTGCCAGCAGCCAGGGAGATACGCAGTATTTT
TRBD1	TRBV9	TRBJ1-1	few	CASSAGTGTEAFF	TGTGCCAGCAGCGCAGGGACAGGCACTGAAGCTTTCTTT
TRBD1	TRBV5-5	TRBJ1-1	-	CASSLTTGGTSTEAFF	TGTGCCAGCAGCTTAACGACAGGGGGAACAAGCACTGAAGCTTTCTTT
-	TRBV5-1	TRBJ1-1	-	CASSLDSRGTEAFF	TGCGCCAGCAGCTTGGACAGCCGGGGGACTGAAGCTTTCTTT
-	TRBV5-1	TRBJ2-3	-	CASSLVGGGTDTQYF	TGCGCCAGCAGCTTGGTGGGGGGCGGCACAGATACGCAGTATTTT
-	TRBV6-4	TRBJ1-1	few	CASSDTPQMNTEAFF	TGTGCCAGCAGTGACACCCCACAGATGAACACTGAAGCTTTCTTT
-	TRBV6-1	TRBJ1-5	-	CASTKDSQLQPQHF	TGTGCCAGCACCAAGGACAGTCAACTCCAGCCCCAGCATTTT
-	TRBV21-1	TRBJ1-1	-	CASSKGDRDTEAFF	TGTGCCAGCAGCAAAGGGGACAGGGACACTGAAGCTTTCTTT
-	TRBV29-1	TRBJ1-3	few	CSVELIGNTIYF	TGCAGCGTTGAGTTGATTGGAAACACCATATATTTT
-	TRBV19	TRBJ1-5	-	CASTYSGLNQPQHF	TGTGCCAGTACCTATTCGGGGTTGAATCAGCCCCAGCATTTT
-	TRBV18	TRBJ2-1	-	CASSPAYNEQFF	TGTGCCAGCTCACCAGCGTACAATGAGCAGTTCTTC
TRBD1	TRBV11-2	TRBJ1-1	-	CASSSQTGHTEAFF	TGTGCCAGCAGCTCCCAGACAGGGCACACTGAAGCTTTCTTT
-	TRBV7-2	TRBJ1-2	-	CASSPRTAAYGYTF	TGTGCCAGCAGCCCCAGGACAGCGGCATATGGCTACACCTTC
-	TRBV6-4	TRBJ1-5	-	CASREGIYSNQPQHF	TGTGCCAGCAGGGAGGGGATTTATAGCAATCAGCCCCAGCATTTT
-	TRBV5-1	TRBJ2-3	-	CASSLGEIPQYF	TGCGCCAGCAGCTTGGGGGAGATTCCGCAGTATTTT
-	TRBV6-5	TRBJ1-5	-	CASSYSQGVPPQHF	TGTGCCAGCAGTTACTCTCAGGGAGTTCCGCCCCAGCATTTT
TRBD1	TRBV4-1	TRBJ2-1	-	CASSPGQGEDEQFF	TGCGCCAGCAGCCCAGGACAGGGGGAGGATGAGCAGTTCTTC
-	TRBV28	TRBJ1-2	-	CASTLRANYGYTF	TGTGCCAGCACTCTCCGGGCGAACTATGGCTACACCTTC
TRBD1	TRBV18	TRBJ2-5	once	CASSPQTANQYRGGKETQYF	TGTGCCAGCTCACCTCAGACGGCGAACCAATACAGGGGTGGGAAAGAGACCCAGTACTTC
TRBD1	TRBV19	TRBJ2-5	-	CASSMGGRGQGQETQYF	TGTGCCAGTAGTATGGGGGGCCGGGGACAGGGACAAGAGACCCAGTACTTC
-	TRBV18	TRBJ1-1	-	CASSPDYNTEAFF	TGTGCCAGCTCGCCAGATTATAACACTGAAGCTTTCTTT
TRBD2	TRBV7-2	TRBJ2-3	-	CASSRTSGSTDTQYF	TGTGCCAGCAGTCGGACTAGCGGAAGCACAGATACGCAGTATTTT
-	TRBV5-4	TRBJ2-2	-	CASRSTYRAGELFF	TGTGCCAGCCGGAGTACATACAGGGCCGGGGAGCTGTTTTTT
TRBD1	TRBV29-1	TRBJ2-7	-	CSARTGVTSYEQYF	TGCAGCGCCCGGACAGGGGTAACCTCCTACGAGCAGTACTTC
-	TRBV4-1	TRBJ2-5	-	CASSQDGDVRESRSQYF	TGCGCCAGCAGCCAAGATGGGGACGTTAGAGAGAGTAGGTCCCAGTACTTC
-	TRBV28	TRBJ1-5	-	CASSLGRAYNQPQHF	TGTGCCAGCAGTTTAGGCAGAGCCTACAATCAGCCCCAGCATTTT
TRBD1	TRBV11-2	TRBJ2-7	-	CASSAPGQIYEQYF	TGTGCCAGCAGCGCGCCGGGACAGATATACGAGCAGTACTTC
-	TRBV6-1	TRBJ1-3	once	CASINREAGNTIYF	TGTGCCAGCATTAACAGGGAGGCTGGAAACACCATATATTTT
-	TRBV11-2	TRBJ2-5	-	CASSLEIMETQYF	TGTGCCAGCAGCTTAGAAATTATGGAGACCCAGTACTTC
TRBD2	TRBV10-3	TRBJ2-1	-	CAISELSGDNEQFF	TGTGCCATCAGTGAGCTTAGCGGGGACAATGAGCAGTTCTTC
TRBD1	TRBV19	TRBJ2-7	-	CASSIGLRQGYEQYF	TGTGCCAGTAGTATAGGGTTGAGACAGGGCTACGAGCAGTACTTC
-	TRBV30	TRBJ2-3	-	CAWGPKQTDTQYF	TGTGCCTGGGGACCTAAACAAACAGATACGCAGTATTTT
TRBD1	TRBV7-2	TRBJ2-7	-	CASSLDRGFYEQYF	TGTGCCAGCAGCTTAGACAGGGGATTTTACGAGCAGTACTTC
-	TRBV13	TRBJ2-3	-	CASSLFWGRQTDTQYF	TGTGCCAGCAGCTTATTTTGGGGCAGACAGACAGATACGCAGTATTTT
-	TRBV4-1	TRBJ1-3	-	CASSPATGLGNTIYF	TGCGCCAGCAGCCCGGCGACAGGCCTTGGAAACACCATATATTTT
-	TRBV6-1	TRBJ1-2	-	CASSQQGPAGYGYTF	TGTGCCAGCAGTCAACAGGGCCCGGCTGGCTATGGCTACACCTTC
TRBD1	TRBV23-1	TRBJ2-4	-	CAINGLWQGAAKNIQYF	TGCGCCATAAACGGGCTGTGGCAGGGGGCGGCCAAAAACATTCAGTACTTC